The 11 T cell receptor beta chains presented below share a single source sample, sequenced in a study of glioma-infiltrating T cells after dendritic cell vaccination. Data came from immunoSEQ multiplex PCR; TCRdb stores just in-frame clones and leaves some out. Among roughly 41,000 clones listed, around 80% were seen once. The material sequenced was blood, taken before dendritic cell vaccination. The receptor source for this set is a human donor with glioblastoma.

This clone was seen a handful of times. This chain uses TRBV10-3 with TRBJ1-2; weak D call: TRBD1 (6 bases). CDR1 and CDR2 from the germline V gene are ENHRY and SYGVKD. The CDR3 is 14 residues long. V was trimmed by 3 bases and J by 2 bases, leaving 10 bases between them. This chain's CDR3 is CAISDRGGNYGYTF. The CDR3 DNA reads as TGTGCCATCAGTGACAGGGGCGGGAACTATGGCTACACCTTC.

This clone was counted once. Here the CDR3 DNA reads TGCGCCAGCAGCCCAAGCGGTCTAGGAGAGACCCAGTACTTC. Translation: CASSPSGLGETQYF. The chain couples TRBV5-1 to TRBJ2-5; possibly TRBD2 for D (5 bases). Trimming took 4 bases from V and 4 from J, leaving 14 bases between them. The CDR3 contains 14 residues. Germline V gene data show CDR1 as SGHRS and CDR2 as YFSETQ.

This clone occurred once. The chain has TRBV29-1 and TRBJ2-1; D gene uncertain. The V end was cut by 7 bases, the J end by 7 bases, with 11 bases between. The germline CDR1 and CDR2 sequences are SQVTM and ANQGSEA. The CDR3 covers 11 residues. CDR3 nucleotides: TGCAGCGCCGAATCTAGTAATGAGCAGTTCTTC. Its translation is CSAESSNEQFF.

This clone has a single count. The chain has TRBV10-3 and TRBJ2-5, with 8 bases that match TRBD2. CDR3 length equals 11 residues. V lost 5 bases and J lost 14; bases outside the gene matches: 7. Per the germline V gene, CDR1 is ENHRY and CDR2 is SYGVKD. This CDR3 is CAISPGLDIYF. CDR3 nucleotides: TGTGCCATCAGTCCGGGACTAGATATATACTTC.

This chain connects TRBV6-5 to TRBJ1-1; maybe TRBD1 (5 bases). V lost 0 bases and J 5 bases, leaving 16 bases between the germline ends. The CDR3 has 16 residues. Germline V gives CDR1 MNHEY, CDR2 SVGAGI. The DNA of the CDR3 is TGTGCCAGCAGTTACTCGAATACAGGAACCTGGACTGAAGCTTTCTTT. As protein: CASSYSNTGTWTEAFF.

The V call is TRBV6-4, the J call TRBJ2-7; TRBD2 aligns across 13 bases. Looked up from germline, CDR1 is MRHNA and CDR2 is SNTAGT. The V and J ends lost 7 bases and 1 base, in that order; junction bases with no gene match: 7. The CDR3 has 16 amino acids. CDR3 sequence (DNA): TGTGCCAGCAAGGGACTAGCGGGGCCCGGGTCCTACGAGCAGTACTTC. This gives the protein CASKGLAGPGSYEQYF.

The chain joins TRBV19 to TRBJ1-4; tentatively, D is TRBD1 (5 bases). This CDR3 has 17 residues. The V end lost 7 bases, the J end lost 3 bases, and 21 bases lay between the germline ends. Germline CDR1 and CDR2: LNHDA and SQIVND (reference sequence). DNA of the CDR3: TGTGCCAGTAAAGGGGCCCGGGAGGCTGGATCTAATGAAAAACTGTTTTTT. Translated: CASKGAREAGSNEKLFF.

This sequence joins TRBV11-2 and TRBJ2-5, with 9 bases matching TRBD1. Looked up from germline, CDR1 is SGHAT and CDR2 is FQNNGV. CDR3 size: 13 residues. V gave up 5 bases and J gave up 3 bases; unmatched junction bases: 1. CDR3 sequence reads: CASSRTGEETQYF. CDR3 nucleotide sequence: TGTGCCAGCAGCAGGACAGGGGAAGAGACCCAGTACTTC.

The CDR3 loop is CASSLVGQGDGYTF. Written as DNA, the CDR3 is TGTGCCAGCAGCTTGGTTGGACAGGGCGATGGCTACACCTTC. The chain combines TRBV5-4 with TRBJ1-2, with 8 positions matching TRBD1. This CDR3 contains 14 residues. V lost 0 bases, J lost 6 bases, and 4 bases stayed unmatched. Germline assignment: CDR1 SGHNT and CDR2 YYREEE (reference sequence). Drawing the rest from reference TRBV5-4 and TRBJ1-2, the complete variable domain is ETGVTQSPTHLIKTRGQQVTLRCSSQSGHNTVSWYQQALGQGPQFIFQYYREEENGRGNFPPRFSGLQFPNYSSELNVNALELDDSALYLCASSLVGQGDGYTFGSGTRLTVV.

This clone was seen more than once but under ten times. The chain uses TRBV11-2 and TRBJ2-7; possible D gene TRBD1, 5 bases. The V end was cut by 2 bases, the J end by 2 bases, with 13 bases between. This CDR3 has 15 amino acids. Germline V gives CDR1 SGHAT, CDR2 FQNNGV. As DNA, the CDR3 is TGTGCCAGCAGCTTAAGGGGCAGTTCACCCTACGAGCAGTACTTC. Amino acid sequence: CASSLRGSSPYEQYF.

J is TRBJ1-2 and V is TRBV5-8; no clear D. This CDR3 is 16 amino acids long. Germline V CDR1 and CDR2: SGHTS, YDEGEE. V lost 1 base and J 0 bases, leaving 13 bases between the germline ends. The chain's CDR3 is CASSLSGLAANYGYTF. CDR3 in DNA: TGTGCCAGCAGCTTGTCCGGTCTAGCTGCTAACTATGGCTACACCTTC.